The entry below gives a single T cell receptor (beta chain) sequence along with its context. Its antigen is unidentified. In germline, CDR1 is SGHTA, CDR2 FQGTGA. The CDR3 contains 20 residues. V shed 5 bases, J shed 4 bases, and the junction held 19 bases outside the gene matches. This record comes from a study of Tregs in tolerant kidney transplant recipients. Regarding the study as a whole: Validation in larger populations is needed because few patients were studied. Nucleotide sequences could not be compared across some patients' samples due to primer changes.

The protocol was immunoSEQ multiplex PCR, while the TCRdb copy is restricted to in-frame clones and leaves out a portion. The sample has approximately 60,000 clones; around 87% are singletons. Related graft donors supplied nonmyeloablative bone marrow transplants, and mixed chimerism was transient. The TCR was taken from a human patient who received a combined kidney and bone marrow transplant. Some T cells could come from the graft donor. The V call is TRBV7-3, the J call TRBJ2-1; 11 bases are a match to TRBD2. The sequences come from CD4+ T cells from blood (PBMCs), collected 6 months after the transplant. CDR3 DNA: TGTGCCAGCAGCCTGCGGGACAGCTTAGCGGGGGGGCCGAGGTACAATGAGCAGTTCTTC. Its translation is CASSLRDSLAGGPRYNEQFF.